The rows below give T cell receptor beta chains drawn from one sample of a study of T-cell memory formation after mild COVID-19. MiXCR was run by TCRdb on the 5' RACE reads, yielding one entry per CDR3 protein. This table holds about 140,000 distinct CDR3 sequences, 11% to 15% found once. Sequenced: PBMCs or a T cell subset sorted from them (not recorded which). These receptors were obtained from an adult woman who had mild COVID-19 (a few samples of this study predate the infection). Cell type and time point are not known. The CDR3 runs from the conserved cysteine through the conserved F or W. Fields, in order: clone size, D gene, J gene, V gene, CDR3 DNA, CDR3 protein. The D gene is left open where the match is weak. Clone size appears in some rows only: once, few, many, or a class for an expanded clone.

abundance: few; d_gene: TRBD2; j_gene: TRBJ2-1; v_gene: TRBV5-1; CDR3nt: TGCGCCAGCAGCTTGAGCGGGATACTCTCCTACAATGAGCAGTTCTTC; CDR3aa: CASSLSGILSYNEQFF
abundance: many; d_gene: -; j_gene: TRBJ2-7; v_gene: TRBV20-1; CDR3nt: TGCAGTGCTAGAGGGGAAAGCTCCTACGAGCAGTACTTC; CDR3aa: CSARGESSYEQYF
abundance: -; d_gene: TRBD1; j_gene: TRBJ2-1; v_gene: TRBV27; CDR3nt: TGTGCCAGCAGTTCCTATGGAGCCGGGGACAGGAGCTCCTACAATGAGCAGTTCTTC; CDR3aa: CASSSYGAGDRSSYNEQFF
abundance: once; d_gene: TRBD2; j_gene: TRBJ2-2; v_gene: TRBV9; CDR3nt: TGTGCCAGCAGCGTAGCCCCTAGCGGGAGCGGGGAGCTGTTTTTT; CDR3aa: CASSVAPSGSGELFF
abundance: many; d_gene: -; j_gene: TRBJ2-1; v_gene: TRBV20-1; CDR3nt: TGCAGTGCTAGAGATCTCCGGGGGAACCTTTACAATGAGCAGTTCTTC; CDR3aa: CSARDLRGNLYNEQFF
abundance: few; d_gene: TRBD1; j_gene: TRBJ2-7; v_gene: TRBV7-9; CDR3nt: TGTGCCAGCACCTCCGAGACAGGGGTCTACGAGCAGTACTTC; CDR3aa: CASTSETGVYEQYF
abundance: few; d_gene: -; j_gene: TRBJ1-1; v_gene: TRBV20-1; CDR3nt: TGCAGTGCTAGAGATCCAGGGTTGAACACTGAAGCTTTCTTT; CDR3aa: CSARDPGLNTEAFF
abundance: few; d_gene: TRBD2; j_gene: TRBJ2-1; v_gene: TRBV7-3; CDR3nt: TGTGCCAGCAGCCCTGGACTAGCGGAGAACAATGAGCAGTTCTTC; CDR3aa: CASSPGLAENNEQFF
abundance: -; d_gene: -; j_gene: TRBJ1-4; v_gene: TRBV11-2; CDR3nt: TGTGCCAGCAGCTTAGCACAGATGACAACTAATGAAAAACTGTTTTTT; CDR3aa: CASSLAQMTTNEKLFF
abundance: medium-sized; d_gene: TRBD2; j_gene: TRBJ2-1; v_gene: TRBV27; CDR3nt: TGTGCCAGCGCCCGGACTAGCGGGAGCCTTTTCTACAATGAGCAGTTCTTC; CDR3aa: CASARTSGSLFYNEQFF
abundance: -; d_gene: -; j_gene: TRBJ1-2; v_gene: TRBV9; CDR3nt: TGTGCCAGCGGGTCTTCTTTTAGCTACACCTTC; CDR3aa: CASGSSFSYTF
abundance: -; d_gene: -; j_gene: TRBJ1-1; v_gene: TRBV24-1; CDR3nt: TGTGCCACCAGTGAGACGTGGAACACTGAAGCTTTCTTT; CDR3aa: CATSETWNTEAFF
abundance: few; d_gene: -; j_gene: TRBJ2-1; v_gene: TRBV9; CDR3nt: TGTGCCAGCGGGGGCTCCTCCCACAATGAGCAGTTCTTC; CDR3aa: CASGGSSHNEQFF
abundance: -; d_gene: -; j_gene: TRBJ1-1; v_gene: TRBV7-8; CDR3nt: TGTGCCAGCAGCTCGAGAGGGGATGGGACTGAAGCTTTCTTT; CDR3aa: CASSSRGDGTEAFF
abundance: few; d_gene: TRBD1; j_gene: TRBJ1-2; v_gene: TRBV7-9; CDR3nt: TGTGCCAGCAGCGCCGGACAGGGGGCCTTCGGCTACACCTTC; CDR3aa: CASSAGQGAFGYTF
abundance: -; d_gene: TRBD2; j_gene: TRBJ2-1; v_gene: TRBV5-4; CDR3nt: TGTGCCAGCAGCGGAGCGGGGGCCTCCAATGAGCAGTTCTTC; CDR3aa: CASSGAGASNEQFF